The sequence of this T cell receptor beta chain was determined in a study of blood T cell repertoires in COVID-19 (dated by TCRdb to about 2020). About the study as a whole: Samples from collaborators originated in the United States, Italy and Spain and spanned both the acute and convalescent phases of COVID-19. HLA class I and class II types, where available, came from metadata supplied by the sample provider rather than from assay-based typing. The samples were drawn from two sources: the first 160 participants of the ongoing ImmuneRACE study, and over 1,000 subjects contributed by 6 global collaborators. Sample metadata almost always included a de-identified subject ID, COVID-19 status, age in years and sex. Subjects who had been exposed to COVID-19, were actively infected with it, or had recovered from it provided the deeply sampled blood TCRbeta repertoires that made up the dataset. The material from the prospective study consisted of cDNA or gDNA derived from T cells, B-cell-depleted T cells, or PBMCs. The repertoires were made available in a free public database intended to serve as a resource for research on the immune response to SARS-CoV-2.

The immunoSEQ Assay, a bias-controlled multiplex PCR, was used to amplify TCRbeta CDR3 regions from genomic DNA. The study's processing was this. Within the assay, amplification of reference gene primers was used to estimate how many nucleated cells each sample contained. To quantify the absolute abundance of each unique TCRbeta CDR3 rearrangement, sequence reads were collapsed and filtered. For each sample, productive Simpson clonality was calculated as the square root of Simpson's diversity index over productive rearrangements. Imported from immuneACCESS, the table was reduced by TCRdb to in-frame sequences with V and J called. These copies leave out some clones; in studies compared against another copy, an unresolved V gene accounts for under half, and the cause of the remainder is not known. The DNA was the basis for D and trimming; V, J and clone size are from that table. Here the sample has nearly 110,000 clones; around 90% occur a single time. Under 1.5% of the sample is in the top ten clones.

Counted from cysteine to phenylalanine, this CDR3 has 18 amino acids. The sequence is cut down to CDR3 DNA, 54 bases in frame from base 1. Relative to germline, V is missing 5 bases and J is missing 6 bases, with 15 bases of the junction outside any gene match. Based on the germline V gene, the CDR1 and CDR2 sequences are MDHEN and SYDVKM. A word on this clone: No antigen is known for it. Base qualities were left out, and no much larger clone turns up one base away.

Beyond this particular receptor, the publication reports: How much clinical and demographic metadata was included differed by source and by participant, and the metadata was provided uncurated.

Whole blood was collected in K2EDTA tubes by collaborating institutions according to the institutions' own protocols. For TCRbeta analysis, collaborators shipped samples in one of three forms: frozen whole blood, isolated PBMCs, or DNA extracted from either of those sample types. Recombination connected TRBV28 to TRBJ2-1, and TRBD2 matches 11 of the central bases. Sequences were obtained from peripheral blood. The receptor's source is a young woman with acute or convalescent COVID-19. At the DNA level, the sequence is TGTGCCAGCAGTCGACGAGGATATAGCGGGAGGGCCGCCAATGAGCAGTTCTTC. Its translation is CASSRRGYSGRAANEQFF.